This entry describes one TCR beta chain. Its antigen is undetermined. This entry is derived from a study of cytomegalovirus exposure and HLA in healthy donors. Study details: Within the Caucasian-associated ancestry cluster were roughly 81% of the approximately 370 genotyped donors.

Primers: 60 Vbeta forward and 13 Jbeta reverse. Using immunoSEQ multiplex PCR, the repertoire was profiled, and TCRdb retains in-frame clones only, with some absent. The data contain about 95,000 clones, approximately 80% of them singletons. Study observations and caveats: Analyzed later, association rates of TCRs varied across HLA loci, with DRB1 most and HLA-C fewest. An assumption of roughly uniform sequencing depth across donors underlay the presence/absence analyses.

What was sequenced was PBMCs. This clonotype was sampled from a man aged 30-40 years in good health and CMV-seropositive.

Written as DNA, the CDR3 is TGTGCCAGCAGTTTACTCCCTAGCTGGTACGAGCAGTACTTC. This gives the protein CASSLLPSWYEQYF. The chain recombines TRBV27 with TRBJ2-7, with D maybe TRBD2 (5 bases). CDR3 length: 14 residues. CDR1 is MNHEY, CDR2 SMNVEV, per germline (reference sequence). Trimming left V 2 bases short and J 4 bases short, with 12 bases between.